This T cell receptor beta chain was obtained from a study of blood T cell repertoires in COVID-19. The table came from immunoSEQ multiplex PCR; TCRdb's copy has only in-frame clones and leaves some out. Of 85,000 to 110,000 clones in the sample, 84% are singletons; the top ten hold over 10%. The CDR3 totals 14 residues. Trimming removed 5 bases from V and 3 bases from J, with 11 bases in between. Looked up from germline, CDR1 is LNHDA and CDR2 is SQIVND (reference sequence). The sequence came from a human donor in a cohort sampled during active or convalescent COVID-19. J is TRBJ1-5 and V is TRBV19, with a possible D match to TRBD1 (6 bases). The sample consisted of peripheral blood. CDR3 bases: TGTGCCAGTAGTGTGGACAGTACCAATCAGCCCCAGCATTTT. It codes for CASSVDSTNQPQHF. The entire variable domain, with the rest obtained from reference TRBV19 and TRBJ1-5, is as follows: DGGITQSPKYLFRKEGQNVTLSCEQNLNHDAMYWYRQDPGQGLRLIYYSQIVNDFQKGDIAEGYSVSREKKESFPLTVTSAQKNPTAFYLCASSVDSTNQPQHFGDGTRLSIL.